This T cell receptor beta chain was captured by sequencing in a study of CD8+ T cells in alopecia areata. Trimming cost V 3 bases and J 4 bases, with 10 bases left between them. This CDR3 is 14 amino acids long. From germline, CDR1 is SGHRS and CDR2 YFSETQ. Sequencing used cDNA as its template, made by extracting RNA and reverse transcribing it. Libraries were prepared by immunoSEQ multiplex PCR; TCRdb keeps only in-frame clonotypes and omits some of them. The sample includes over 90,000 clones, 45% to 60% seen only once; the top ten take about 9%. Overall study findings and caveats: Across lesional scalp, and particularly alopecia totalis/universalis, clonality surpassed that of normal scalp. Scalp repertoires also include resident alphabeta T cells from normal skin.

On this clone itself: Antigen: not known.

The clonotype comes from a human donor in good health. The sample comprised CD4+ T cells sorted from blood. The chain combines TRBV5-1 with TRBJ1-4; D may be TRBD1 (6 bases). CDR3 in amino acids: CASSSRGHNEKLFF. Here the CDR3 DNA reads TGCGCCAGCAGCTCGAGGGGACATAATGAAAAACTGTTTTTT.